The 18 T cell receptor beta chains below were found in one sample sequenced in a study of shared clonotypes between healthy human individuals. Clones were sequenced by immunoSEQ multiplex PCR, and TCRdb holds only the in-frame ones, with some missing. The repertoire holds about 990,000 clones, with 70% to 80% as singletons. Sequencing input: memory CD4+ T cells from PBMCs. Documented subset: CD45RA-negative fraction. These receptors were obtained from a man aged 18 to 29 in good health. Some clones in this sample may be carry-over from other donors' samples.

The rearrangement links TRBV29-1 to TRBJ2-5; a possible D gene is TRBD2 (5 bases). Germline V gives CDR1 SQVTM, CDR2 ANQGSEA. This CDR3 comprises 13 residues. V was cut by 4 bases and J by 5 bases, with 14 bases left in between. The CDR3 loop reads CSVGGVPGETQYF. As DNA, the CDR3 is TGCAGCGTTGGTGGGGTTCCGGGGGAGACCCAGTACTTC.

The chain has TRBV2 and TRBJ2-1; D assignment may be TRBD1 or TRBD2 (5 bases each). CDR1 and CDR2 (germline): SNHLY, FYNNEI. V dropped 6 bases and J dropped 9 bases, with 21 bases sitting between them. CDR3 length equals 15 residues. DNA of the CDR3: TGTGCCAGCAGCGACCGGGGCCCGCCGCAGAGTGAGCAGTTCTTC. This codes for CASSDRGPPQSEQFF.

The chain carries TRBV11-1 and TRBJ1-1; D perhaps matches TRBD1 (5 bases). CDR3 length: 16 amino acids. V lost 5 bases and J 3 bases, leaving 19 bases between the germline ends. Germline V CDR1 and CDR2: SGHAT, FQDESV (reference sequence). CDR3 in DNA: TGTGCCAGCAGCCGCGCCCCAGGGATCGGGTACACTGAAGCTTTCTTT. It encodes CASSRAPGIGYTEAFF.

V usage is TRBV14 and J usage is TRBJ2-7; D may be TRBD1 (6 bases). V lost 4 bases and J 4 bases, leaving 20 bases between the germline ends. This CDR3 is built from 16 residues. Germline V gives CDR1 SGHDN, CDR2 FVKESK. The CDR3 DNA reads TGTGCCAGCAGCCCCGATCCTCGCAGGGGTGCGTACGAGCAGTACTTC. Encoded protein: CASSPDPRRGAYEQYF.

This clone has just one count. The chain carries TRBV10-3 and TRBJ1-3, with D uncertain. Per the germline V gene, CDR1 is ENHRY and CDR2 is SYGVKD. The CDR3 is 12 amino acids. Trimming shortened V by 10 bases and J by 0 bases, and 7 bases separated the two germline ends. This CDR3 is CATGSSGNTIYF. In DNA form, the CDR3 reads TGTGCCACCGGAAGCTCTGGAAACACCATATATTTT.

This clone was seen a handful of times. This chain links TRBV9 with TRBJ2-7, with 8 bases matching TRBD2. The CDR3 is 13 residues long. V lost 3 bases, J lost 6 bases, and 5 bases stayed unmatched. The V gene's germline CDR1 is SGDLS and CDR2 YYNGEE. The DNA of the CDR3 is TGTGCCAGCAGCGAGCGGGGGTTAGGCGAGCAGTACTTC. Its translation: CASSERGLGEQYF.

This clone was recorded only once. The chain links TRBV7-6 to TRBJ2-7; D is unclear. V was shortened by 2 bases and J by 4 bases, with 9 bases between the two germline ends. This CDR3 comprises 13 residues. Germline V gene data show CDR1 as SGHVS and CDR2 as FNYEAQ. DNA of the CDR3: TGTGCCAGCAGCTTATTCGGGTTTTACGAGCAGTACTTC. This codes for CASSLFGFYEQYF. Based on the CDR3 plus reference TRBV7-6 and TRBJ2-7, the full variable domain is GAGVSQSPRYKVTKRGQDVALRCDPISGHVSLYWYRQALGQGPEFLTYFNYEAQQDKSGLPNDRFSAERPEGSISTLTIQRTEQRDSAMYRCASSLFGFYEQYFGPGTRLTVT.

The chain carries TRBV28 and TRBJ2-3, with D perhaps TRBD1 (6 bases). The CDR3 loop spans 15 amino acids. The V end lost 7 bases, the J end lost 4 bases, and 18 bases lay between the germline ends. Germline CDR1 reads MDHEN; CDR2 reads SYDVKM. CDR3 sequence: CASTLGGQGADTQYF. CDR3 sequence (DNA): TGTGCCAGCACCCTTGGGGGCCAGGGAGCAGATACGCAGTATTTT.

This clone appeared a few times. In the same sample, other DNA sequences code for this CDR3. This chain links TRBV2 with TRBJ2-6, with no clear D. Trimming took off 2 bases at V and 3 bases at J, with 2 bases between the two ends. The CDR3 is made up of 13 amino acids. Germline loops: CDR1 SNHLY, CDR2 FYNNEI. The CDR3 bases are TGTGCCAGCAGTGAATATGGGGCCAACGTCCTGACTTTC. It is translated as CASSEYGANVLTF.

This chain links TRBV29-1 with TRBJ2-5; D uncertain. Trimming removed 6 bases from V and 1 base from J, with 9 bases in between. The CDR3 extends over 12 amino acids. CDR1 and CDR2 (germline): SQVTM, ANQGSEA. CDR3 region: CSVNPFQETQYF. CDR3 nucleotide sequence: TGCAGCGTAAATCCCTTCCAAGAGACCCAGTACTTC.

This clone was counted only a few times. The V call is TRBV5-1, the J call TRBJ2-3, with D perhaps TRBD1 or TRBD2 (7 bases each). Per the germline V gene, CDR1 is SGHRS and CDR2 is YFSETQ. The V end lost 4 bases, the J end lost 5 bases, and 17 bases lay between the germline ends. The CDR3 totals 15 residues. CDR3 sequence (DNA): TGCGCCAGCAGCCACTCCATCAGGGGGGGAGATACGCAGTATTTT. Protein: CASSHSIRGGDTQYF.

The chain recombines TRBV9 with TRBJ1-5, with D hard to call. V was pared by 0 bases and J by 3 bases, with 4 bases between. CDR3 length: 13 residues. The germline V gene encodes CDR1 SGDLS and CDR2 YYNGEE. The CDR3 is CASSVEHNQPQHF. The CDR3 DNA is TGTGCCAGCAGCGTAGAGCACAATCAGCCCCAGCATTTT.

This chain links TRBV7-8 with TRBJ1-2; a weak D match, TRBD1 (6 bases). The CDR3 consists of 13 residues. Germline CDR1 is SGHVS and CDR2 is FQNEAQ. V was pared by 7 bases and J by 4 bases, with 13 bases between. The CDR3 region is CASTRDRTYGYTF. CDR3 DNA sequence: TGTGCCAGCACCCGAGACAGGACCTATGGCTACACCTTC.

In the case of this clone: This CDR3 is also generated by other DNA sequences in the sample. This sequence joins TRBV5-4 and TRBJ2-1; TRBD1 is a possible D gene (6 bases). Germline loops: CDR1 SGHNT, CDR2 YYREEE (reference sequence). The CDR3 runs 13 residues. V was trimmed by 3 bases and J by 4 bases, leaving 8 bases between them. The CDR3 DNA reads TGTGCCAGCAGCTATACAGGGTACAATGAGCAGTTCTTC. It is translated as CASSYTGYNEQFF.

On this clone itself: Other nucleotide sequences in the sample specify the same CDR3. The genes are TRBV5-4 and TRBJ2-5; 9 bases match TRBD2. There are 13 residues in the CDR3. Trimming at V came to 2 bases and at J to 4 bases, leaving 0 bases not matched to a gene. The germline V gene encodes CDR1 SGHNT and CDR2 YYREEE (reference sequence). The CDR3 spells CASSLAGGETQYF. DNA for the CDR3: TGTGCCAGCAGCTTAGCGGGAGGAGAGACCCAGTACTTC. Looking up the rest from reference TRBV5-4 and TRBJ2-5 gives the full variable domain: ETGVTQSPTHLIKTRGQQVTLRCSSQSGHNTVSWYQQALGQGPQFIFQYYREEENGRGNFPPRFSGLQFPNYSSELNVNALELDDSALYLCASSLAGGETQYFGPGTRLLVL.

This clone was observed many times. The chain uses TRBV7-9 and TRBJ1-2; D not certain. The length of the CDR3 is 13 residues. V was pared by 5 bases and J by 4 bases, with 11 bases between. The germline V gene has CDR1 SEHNR and CDR2 FQNEAQ (reference sequence). This CDR3 is CASSPARIYGYTF. In DNA, the CDR3 is TGTGCCAGCAGCCCGGCGCGGATCTATGGCTACACCTTC.

V and J are TRBV5-1 and TRBJ2-5; D remains unclear. The germline V gene has CDR1 SGHRS and CDR2 YFSETQ. Trimming took 0 bases from V and 5 from J, leaving 8 bases between them. The CDR3 spans 13 residues. CDR3 in DNA: TGCGCCAGCAGCTTGGGTGTCAGCGAGACCCAGTACTTC. It specifies CASSLGVSETQYF. The complete variable domain, with remaining parts taken from reference TRBV5-1 and TRBJ2-5, reads KAGVTQTPRYLIKTRGQQVTLSCSPISGHRSVSWYQQTPGQGLQFLFEYFSETQRNKGNFPGRFSGRQFSNSRSEMNVSTLELGDSALYLCASSLGVSETQYFGPGTRLLVL.

The chain employs TRBV7-9 and TRBJ1-1; D perhaps matches TRBD1 (5 bases). Trimming removed 8 bases from V and 4 bases from J, with 14 bases in between. Per germline, CDR1 SEHNR and CDR2 FQNEAQ (reference sequence). The length of the CDR3 is 13 residues. CDR3 sequence: CASPMEGTTEAFF. In DNA form, the CDR3 reads TGTGCCAGCCCCATGGAAGGGACCACTGAAGCTTTCTTT.